These 27 T cell receptor beta chains were all obtained from the same sample, sequenced in a study of type 1 regulatory T cells. TCRdb re-called the reads with MiXCR, one entry per CDR3 protein. This table has 75,000 to 100,000 distinct CDR3 sequences, roughly 28% appearing once. Sequencing was carried out using CD4+ T cells, either the whole sample or a sorted fraction (not recorded which). These receptors were collected from a human donor in good health.

The chain couples TRBV20-1 to TRBJ2-3; no firm D call. In germline, CDR1 is DFQATT, CDR2 SNEGSKA (reference sequence). CDR3 length equals 13 residues. The ends were cut back, 4 bases at V and 0 bases at J, with 8 bases in the middle. The CDR3 spells CSAKETSTDTQYF. CDR3 DNA sequence: TGCAGTGCTAAGGAAACTAGCACAGATACGCAGTATTTT.

The genes are TRBV20-1 and TRBJ1-3; no clear D gene. The CDR3 is 12 amino acids. CDR1 DFQATT and CDR2 SNEGSKA come from the germline V gene (reference sequence). Trimming took 6 bases from V and 0 from J, leaving 6 bases between them. The CDR3 DNA sequence: TGCAGTGCGTGGGTCTCTGGAAACACCATATATTTT. Its protein is CSAWVSGNTIYF.

The chain recombines TRBV19 with TRBJ2-5; D is perhaps TRBD1 (5 bases). The CDR3 has 17 amino acids. V lost 9 bases, J lost 4 bases, and 27 bases lay in between. The germline V gene has CDR1 LNHDA and CDR2 SQIVND (reference sequence). The CDR3, as DNA: TGTGCCAGCTCCCGCGTTCAAGGGGCCGATCTGCGAGAGACCCAGTACTTC. Its protein product is CASSRVQGADLRETQYF.

This clonotype was detected only a few times. J is TRBJ2-7 and V is TRBV2; 7 nucleotides match TRBD1. Germline V gene data show CDR1 as SNHLY and CDR2 as FYNNEI. CDR3 length: 13 residues. V gave up 8 bases and J gave up 1 base; unmatched junction bases: 5. In DNA form, the CDR3 reads TGTGCCAGCCATACAGGGGTTTCCTACGAGCAGTACTTC. This sequence encodes CASHTGVSYEQYF. The full variable domain, completed using reference TRBV2 and TRBJ2-7, is EPEVTQTPSHQVTQMGQEVILRCVPISNHLYFYWYRQILGQKVEFLVSFYNNEISEKSEIFDDQFSVERPDGSNFTLKIRSTKLEDSAMYFCASHTGVSYEQYFGPGTRLTVT.

The V gene is TRBV3-1, the J gene TRBJ2-7; D is unresolved. Trimming removed 5 bases from V and 2 bases from J, with 7 bases in between. This CDR3 has 12 amino acids. Germline V CDR1 and CDR2: LGHDT, YNNKEL (reference sequence). The CDR3 region has the DNA TGTGCCAGCAGCGGCGACGCCTACGAGCAGTACTTC. Translated, it gives CASSGDAYEQYF.

This chain links TRBV7-7 with TRBJ2-5, with D possibly being TRBD2 (6 bases). Germline lookup yields CDR1 SSHAT and CDR2 FNYEAQ (reference sequence). Trimming cost V 7 bases and J 4 bases, with 13 bases left between them. This CDR3 is 13 amino acids long. For the CDR3, the DNA is TGTGCCAGCACCCCGCGGGATGCAGAGACCCAGTACTTC. Translation: CASTPRDAETQYF.

Concerning this clonotype itself: Without the conserved terminal phenylalanine or tryptophan, this CDR3 likely stems from a read error. J is TRBJ1-5 and V is TRBV20-1; 10 bases line up with TRBD1. CDR1 DFQATT and CDR2 SNEGSKA come from the germline V gene (reference sequence). The CDR3 length is 15 residues. V lost 3 bases and J lost 6; bases outside the gene matches: 8. The CDR3, as DNA: TGCAGTGCTAGCGCCGGGACAGGGGTTCGTCAGCCCCAGCATTCT. Translation: CSASAGTGVRQPQHS.

This clonotype was seen only a few times. CDR3 nucleotides: TGTGCCAGCAGTACGGCCGGGGGCGGTTACGAGCAGTACTTC. This encodes CASSTAGGGYEQYF. The chain couples TRBV6-6 to TRBJ2-7; perhaps D is TRBD1 or TRBD2 (6 bases each). Germline V gene data show CDR1 as MNHNY and CDR2 as SVGAGI (reference sequence). V lost 5 bases and J 4 bases, leaving 15 bases between the germline ends. This CDR3 spans 14 amino acids.

This clonotype turned up a few times. The chain has TRBV12-3 or TRBV12-4 and TRBJ2-2; D gene ambiguous. The V end was cut by 4 bases, the J end by 4 bases, with 16 bases between. The CDR3 has 16 residues. CDR3 in amino acids: CASSYLSPSVTGELFF. The CDR3 DNA reads as TGTGCCAGCAGTTACCTTTCTCCCTCGGTCACCGGGGAGCTGTTTTTT.

This chain links TRBV29-1 with TRBJ1-1; 7 bases fit TRBD1. Per the germline V gene, CDR1 is SQVTM and CDR2 is ANQGSEA. V lost 1 base, J lost 3 bases, and 5 bases stayed unmatched. The CDR3 length is 14 residues. The CDR3 reads CSVEVTGSDTEAFF. The DNA of the CDR3 is TGCAGCGTTGAAGTGACAGGGTCAGACACTGAAGCTTTCTTT.

A few counts support this clonotype. V and J are TRBV5-1 and TRBJ2-1; TRBD2 matches 9 bases. The J segment lost 4 bases and the V segment lost 0 bases, leaving 5 bases of the junction unmatched. Germline V lookup: CDR1 SGHRS, CDR2 YFSETQ. The CDR3 spans 16 residues. The CDR3 here is CASSLDGREGYNEQFF. The CDR3 DNA is TGCGCCAGCAGCTTGGATGGGCGGGAGGGGTACAATGAGCAGTTCTTC.

The chain carries TRBV5-4 and TRBJ2-7; D perhaps matches TRBD1 (6 bases). Deletions cut 4 bases from V and 6 bases from J, with 11 bases between. From germline, CDR1 is SGHNT and CDR2 YYREEE (reference sequence). The CDR3 length is 12 residues. CDR3: CASSHYRAEQYF. CDR3 bases: TGTGCCAGCAGCCATTACAGGGCCGAGCAGTACTTC.

This clonotype was seen a handful of times. This sequence joins TRBV28 and TRBJ1-6; TRBD1 might be the D (5 bases). CDR1 MDHEN and CDR2 SYDVKM come from the germline V gene. Trimming cost V 6 bases and J 8 bases, with 14 bases left between them. CDR3 length equals 14 residues. CDR3 region: CASRTGTSYSPLHF. In nucleotides, the CDR3 is TGTGCCAGCAGGACCGGGACTTCTTATTCACCCCTCCACTTT.

At least ten counts were recorded for this clonotype. The V gene is TRBV20-1, the J gene TRBJ2-1; D is uncertain. Germline lookup yields CDR1 DFQATT and CDR2 SNEGSKA (reference sequence). The CDR3 covers 15 residues. V shed 6 bases and J shed 4 bases, with 19 bases lying between them. The CDR3 bases are TGCAGTGCGTTCCCCCCACCGGCTAAGTACAATGAGCAGTTCTTC. Translation gives CSAFPPPAKYNEQFF.

This clonotype was observed a few times. This chain connects TRBV5-1 to TRBJ2-1; D perhaps matches TRBD2 (5 bases). Germline CDR1 SGHRS, CDR2 YFSETQ. CDR3 length: 16 amino acids. Trimming pared 3 bases from V and 7 bases from J, leaving 20 bases between. CDR3 DNA: TGCGCCAGCAGCTCGGTTAGGGCCTCTCGGGATAATGAGCAGTTCTTC. Translated, it gives CASSSVRASRDNEQFF.

This clonotype was picked up a small number of times. V gene TRBV10-3 combines with J gene TRBJ1-3; 9 nucleotides agree with TRBD1. Germline values: CDR1 ENHRY, CDR2 SYGVKD. Trimming took 5 bases from V and 8 from J; bases not matched to a gene: 7. This CDR3 region has 14 residues. CDR3 region: CAISLGQGQDTIYF. CDR3 coding DNA: TGTGCCATCAGTTTGGGACAGGGTCAGGACACCATATATTTT.

This clonotype was found a few times. The chain is built from TRBV7-9 and TRBJ2-7; 12 nucleotides line up with TRBD1. This CDR3 is built from 16 residues. The germline V gene encodes CDR1 SEHNR and CDR2 FQNEAQ (reference sequence). The trim removed 4 bases at V and 6 bases at J, leaving 10 bases unmatched. In DNA, the CDR3 is TGTGCCAGCAGCTCTCTACCGGGACAGGGGGCTGGCGAGCAGTACTTC. Amino acids: CASSSLPGQGAGEQYF.

Concerning this clonotype: Because the CDR3 is missing its conserved closing phenylalanine or tryptophan, this is likely a read error. This chain joins TRBV7-3 and TRBJ2-3; D is ambiguous. Trimming cost V 5 bases and J 2 bases, with 11 bases left between them. The germline V gene has CDR1 SGHTA and CDR2 FQGTGA. The CDR3 has 14 residues. The CDR3 nucleotides read TGTGCCAGCAGCCTCGACCGGTACACAGATACGCAGTATTCT. Amino acids: CASSLDRYTDTQYS.

The sample holds many counts of this clonotype. This chain connects TRBV20-1 to TRBJ2-7; 9 bases match TRBD2. Germline CDR1 reads DFQATT; CDR2 reads SNEGSKA (reference sequence). J was trimmed by 2 bases and V by 1 base; bases with no gene match: 9. The length of the CDR3 is 16 residues. CDR3 sequence: CSARGNSGSPPYEQYF. The CDR3 coding sequence is TGCAGTGCTAGAGGGAATAGCGGGAGCCCACCCTACGAGCAGTACTTC.

CDR3 region: CSASRTSTLRANVLTF. Written as DNA, the CDR3 is TGCAGTGCTAGCAGGACCTCCACTCTTAGGGCCAACGTCCTGACTTTC. This chain links TRBV20-1 with TRBJ2-6; D is ambiguous. Germline CDR1 DFQATT, CDR2 SNEGSKA (reference sequence). V was pared by 3 bases and J by 5 bases, with 17 bases between. This CDR3 comprises 16 residues.

In regard to this clonotype: It is likely a read error, because the conserved phenylalanine at the end of the CDR3 is missing. This chain uses TRBV18 with TRBJ2-7; D is perhaps TRBD1 or TRBD2 (5 bases each). V lost 3 bases and J lost 3, with 12 bases in between. Germline assignment: CDR1 KGHSH and CDR2 LQKENI. The CDR3 has 14 residues. For the CDR3, the DNA is TGTGCCAGCTCACCTAGGGACGGTGGCTACGAGCAGTACATC. Residues: CASSPRDGGYEQYI.

The chain recombines TRBV5-5 with TRBJ1-2, with D possibly TRBD1 on 5 matching bases. This CDR3 is 16 amino acids long. Germline V lookup: CDR1 SGHKS, CDR2 YYEKEE (reference sequence). V shed 4 bases and J shed 0 bases, with 16 bases lying between them. The CDR3 spells CASSPVTGASNYGYTF. The CDR3 DNA reads TGTGCCAGCAGCCCCGTTACCGGGGCTTCTAACTATGGCTACACCTTC.

In its sample, this clonotype was seen once. One junction end does not reproduce the germline sequence, and a read error may be involved. The rearrangement links TRBV12-3 or TRBV12-4 to TRBJ1-4; D not certain. The CDR3 totals 13 residues. The CDR3: CASRLNPLEKLFF. The CDR3 DNA reads as TGTGCCAGCCGTTTAAACCCGCTCGAAAAACTGTTTTTT.

The gene calls are TRBV2 and TRBJ2-7; D remains ambiguous. Per germline, CDR1 SNHLY and CDR2 FYNNEI. V dropped 1 base and J dropped 0 bases, with 4 bases sitting between them. The CDR3 has 13 residues. CDR3 nucleotides: TGTGCCAGCAGTGAAGACAGCTCCTACGAGCAGTACTTC. Its translation: CASSEDSSYEQYF.

V and J are TRBV10-3 and TRBJ2-1; 14 bases map to TRBD2. Losses at the gene ends were 10 bases for V and 9 bases for J; bases not matched to a gene: 23. Germline V gene lookup returns CDR1 ENHRY and CDR2 SYGVKD. This CDR3 region has 19 residues. CDR3 residues: CATRRVETSGRALGGEQFF. In DNA form, the CDR3 reads TGTGCCACGCGACGAGTAGAGACTAGCGGGAGGGCCTTGGGGGGTGAGCAGTTCTTC.

This clonotype was seen more than once but under ten times. The rearrangement joins TRBV12-3 or TRBV12-4 to TRBJ2-1, with 9 bases aligning to TRBD1. This CDR3 has 13 amino acids. The ends lost 5 bases at V and 10 bases at J; junction bases unmatched: 6. The CDR3 nucleotides read TGTGCCAGCAGTGGACAGGGGACCGGGGAGCAGTTCTTC. Its translation is CASSGQGTGEQFF.

This chain joins TRBV29-1 and TRBJ2-5, with TRBD1 identical over 7 bases. Germline CDR1 reads SQVTM; CDR2 reads ANQGSEA. This CDR3 region has 11 residues. V was clipped by 6 bases and J by 2 bases; unmatched bases: 0. The CDR3 DNA follows: TGCAGCGTGACAGGGCAAGAGACCCAGTACTTC. Translation: CSVTGQETQYF.